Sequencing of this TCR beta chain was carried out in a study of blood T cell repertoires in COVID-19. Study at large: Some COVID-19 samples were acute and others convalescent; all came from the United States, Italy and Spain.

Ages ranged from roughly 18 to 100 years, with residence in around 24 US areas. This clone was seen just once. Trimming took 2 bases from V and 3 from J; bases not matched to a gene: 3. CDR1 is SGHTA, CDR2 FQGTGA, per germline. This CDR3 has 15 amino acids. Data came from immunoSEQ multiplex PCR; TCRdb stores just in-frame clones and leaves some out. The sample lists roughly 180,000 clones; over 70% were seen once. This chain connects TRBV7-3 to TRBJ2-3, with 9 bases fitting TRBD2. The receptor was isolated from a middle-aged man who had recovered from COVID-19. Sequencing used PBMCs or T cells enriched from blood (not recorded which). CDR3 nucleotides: TGTGCCAGCAGCTTACTAGCGGGATCAACAGATACGCAGTATTTT. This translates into CASSLLAGSTDTQYF.